This T cell receptor (beta chain) was identified in a study of T cell changes during pregnancy in multiple sclerosis. TCRdb keeps only in-frame clones here, not all; method: immunoSEQ multiplex PCR. The sample holds some 67,000 clones, 92% seen once. Sequenced here: peripheral blood, sampled after pregnancy. This clonotype originated in a female donor with multiple sclerosis, enrolled in a pregnancy study.

CDR3 loop: CASSLDTVTSSYEQYF. For the CDR3, the DNA is TGCGCCAGCAGCTTGGACACGGTGACAAGCTCCTACGAGCAGTACTTC. The V gene is TRBV5-1, the J gene TRBJ2-7; D is ambiguous. V shed 0 bases and J shed 0 bases, with 13 bases lying between them. This CDR3 region has 16 residues. Germline-derived CDR1 and CDR2 are SGHRS and YFSETQ.